These T cell receptor beta chains were read from a single sample in a study of cytomegalovirus exposure and HLA in healthy donors. Data came from immunoSEQ multiplex PCR; TCRdb stores just in-frame clones and leaves some out. In the table there are hundreds of thousands of clones, over 80% of which are singletons. The sequenced sample consisted of PBMCs. The source of these receptors is a woman under 30 in good health and CMV-seronegative. Both conserved end residues are part of each CDR3. The D gene is left open where the match is weak. Only part of the rows carry a size: once, few, many, or a class if the clone is expanded.

v_call,clone_size,d_call,j_call,cdr3_aa,cdr3_nt
TRBV7-9,NA,NA,TRBJ1-1,CASRSEGQYTEAFF,TGTGCCAGCAGGTCGGAAGGACAGTACACTGAAGCTTTCTTT
TRBV9,once,NA,TRBJ1-1,CASSVESQVDSEAFF,TGTGCCAGCAGCGTAGAGTCCCAGGTGGATTCTGAAGCTTTCTTT
TRBV14,NA,NA,TRBJ1-1,CASSQDTGATEAFF,TGTGCCAGCAGCCAAGATACAGGAGCCACTGAAGCTTTCTTT
TRBV19,NA,NA,TRBJ2-7,CASSIEEGNSYEQYF,TGTGCCAGTAGTATAGAAGAAGGAAACTCCTACGAGCAGTACTTC
TRBV4-2,NA,TRBD2,TRBJ2-2,CASSQEGLAGGPDTGELFF,TGTGCCAGCAGCCAAGAAGGGCTAGCGGGAGGGCCGGACACCGGGGAGCTGTTTTTT
TRBV19,NA,NA,TRBJ1-2,CASTDLADYGYTF,TGTGCCAGTACCGACTTGGCGGACTATGGCTACACCTTC
TRBV2,NA,NA,TRBJ2-7,CASSERQGRLDEQYF,TGTGCCAGCAGTGAAAGGCAGGGGAGGCTCGACGAGCAGTACTTC
TRBV27,NA,NA,TRBJ2-5,CASSFRPGIQYF,TGTGCCAGCAGTTTCCGCCCGGGGATCCAGTACTTC
TRBV18,once,NA,TRBJ2-3,CASSPGGTDTQYF,TGTGCCAGCTCACCAGGCGGAACAGATACGCAGTATTTT
TRBV12-5,NA,TRBD1,TRBJ1-5,CASGNGDSRYSNQPQHF,TGTGCTAGTGGGAACGGGGACAGCAGATATAGCAATCAGCCCCAGCATTTT
TRBV30,NA,NA,TRBJ2-7,CAWSGPYEQYF,TGTGCCTGGAGTGGGCCCTACGAGCAGTACTTC
TRBV9,many,NA,TRBJ1-2,CASSGEWEGERGYTF,TGTGCCAGCAGCGGGGAATGGGAGGGGGAGCGTGGCTACACCTTC
TRBV5-1,once,NA,TRBJ2-2,CANSSPPGGGNTGELFF,TGCGCCAACAGCTCGCCCCCCGGGGGAGGAAACACCGGGGAGCTGTTTTTT
TRBV19,few,NA,TRBJ1-5,CATQKAGNQPQHF,TGTGCCACCCAAAAAGCTGGGAATCAGCCCCAGCATTTT
TRBV9,NA,TRBD2,TRBJ2-7,CASSTSGSEAEQYF,TGTGCCAGCAGCACTAGCGGATCGGAGGCCGAGCAGTACTTC